This T cell receptor (beta chain) was retrieved from a study of blood T cell repertoires in COVID-19. Looking at the study overall: Samples came from the United States, Italy and Spain, spanning acute and convalescent COVID-19. The cDNA or gDNA used as material had been derived from T cells, B-cell-depleted T cells, or PBMCs.

In the source study's methods: Estimation of nucleated cell counts was performed using reference gene primer amplification. This table comes from immunoSEQ multiplex PCR, and its TCRdb copy is limited to in-frame clones, with some not included. That table gives V, J and clone size, and the DNA gave D and trimming. The table shows 250,000 to 400,000 clones, with about 91% occurring only once. V lost 6 bases and J 3 bases, leaving 6 bases between the germline ends. The CDR3 extends over 11 amino acids. The germline V gene encodes CDR1 SGHTA and CDR2 FQGNSA. Seattle's cohort entered during active infection and was followed longitudinally.

The clonotype originates from a woman younger than 45 with COVID-19, enrolled during active disease. The sample comprised peripheral blood. V is TRBV7-2 and J is TRBJ2-7; the D is unclear. For the CDR3, the DNA is TGTGCCAGCAGAAACAACTACGAGCAGTACTTC. This translates into CASRNNYEQYF.